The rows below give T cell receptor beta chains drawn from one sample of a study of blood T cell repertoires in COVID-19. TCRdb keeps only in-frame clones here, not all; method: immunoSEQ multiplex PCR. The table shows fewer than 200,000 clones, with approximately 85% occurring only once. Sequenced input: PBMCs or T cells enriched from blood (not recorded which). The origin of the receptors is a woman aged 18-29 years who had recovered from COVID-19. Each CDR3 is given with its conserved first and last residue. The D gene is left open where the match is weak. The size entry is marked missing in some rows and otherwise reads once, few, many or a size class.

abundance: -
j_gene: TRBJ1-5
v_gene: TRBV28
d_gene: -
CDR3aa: CASRFLRKDSNQPQHF
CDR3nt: TGTGCCAGCAGGTTTCTCAGGAAAGATAGCAATCAGCCCCAGCATTTT

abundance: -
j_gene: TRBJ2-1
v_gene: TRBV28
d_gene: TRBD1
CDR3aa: CASSPSPRDSWYNEQFF
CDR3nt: TGTGCCAGCAGCCCCAGCCCTCGGGACAGTTGGTACAATGAGCAGTTCTTC

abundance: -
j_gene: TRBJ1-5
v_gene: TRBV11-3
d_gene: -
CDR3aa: CASKKSAGGAGSNQPQHF
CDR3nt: TGTGCCAGCAAGAAATCCGCGGGGGGCGCGGGGAGCAATCAGCCCCAGCATTTT

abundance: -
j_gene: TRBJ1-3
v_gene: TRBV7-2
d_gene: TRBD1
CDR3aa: CASSPATGAGNTIYF
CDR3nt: TGTGCCAGCAGCCCAGCCACAGGGGCCGGAAACACCATATATTTT

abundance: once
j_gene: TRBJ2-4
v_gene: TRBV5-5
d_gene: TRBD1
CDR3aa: CASSSLGGTAKNIQYF
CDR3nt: TGTGCCAGCAGCTCATTAGGGGGCACAGCCAAAAACATTCAGTACTTC

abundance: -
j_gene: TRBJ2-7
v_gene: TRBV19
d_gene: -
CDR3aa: CASSRANSYEQYF
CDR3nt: TGTGCCAGTAGTAGGGCTAACTCCTACGAGCAGTACTTC

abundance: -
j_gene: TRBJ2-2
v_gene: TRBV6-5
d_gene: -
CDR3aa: CASSRQDNTGELFF
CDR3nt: TGTGCCAGCAGCCGACAGGATAACACCGGGGAGCTGTTTTTT

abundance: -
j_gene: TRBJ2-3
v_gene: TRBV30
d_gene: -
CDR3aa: CALGGAGVPGGTDTQYF
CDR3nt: TGTGCCTTGGGGGGGGCGGGAGTTCCGGGAGGCACAGATACGCAGTATTTT

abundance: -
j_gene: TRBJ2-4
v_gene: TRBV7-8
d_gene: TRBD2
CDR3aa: CASSLEGGGAKNIQYF
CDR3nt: TGTGCCAGCAGCTTAGAGGGCGGGGGGGCCAAAAACATTCAGTACTTC

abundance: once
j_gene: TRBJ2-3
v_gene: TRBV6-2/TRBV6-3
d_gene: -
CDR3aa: CASSYLGLDTQYF
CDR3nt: TGTGCCAGCAGTTACTTGGGCCTTGATACGCAGTATTTT

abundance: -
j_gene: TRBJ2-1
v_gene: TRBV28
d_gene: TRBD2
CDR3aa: CASSPAGGKNEQFF
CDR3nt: TGTGCCAGCAGCCCAGCGGGGGGGAAGAATGAGCAGTTCTTC

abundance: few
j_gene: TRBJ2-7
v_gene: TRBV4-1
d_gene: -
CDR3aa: CASSQERTSYEQYF
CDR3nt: TGCGCCAGCAGCCAAGAGCGCACCTCCTACGAGCAGTACTTC

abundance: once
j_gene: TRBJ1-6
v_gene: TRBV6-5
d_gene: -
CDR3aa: CASSTPTGNHSPLHF
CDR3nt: TGTGCCAGCAGTACCCCAACAGGGAATCATTCACCCCTCCACTTT

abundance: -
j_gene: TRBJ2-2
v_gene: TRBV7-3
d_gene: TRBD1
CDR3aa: CASSFNRGEELFF
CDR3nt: TGTGCCAGCAGCTTCAACAGGGGCGAGGAGCTGTTTTTT

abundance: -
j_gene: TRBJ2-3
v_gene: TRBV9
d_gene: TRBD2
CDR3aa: CASSATSGLAGVTQYF
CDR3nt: TGTGCCAGCAGCGCGACCTCGGGACTAGCGGGGGTTACGCAGTATTTT

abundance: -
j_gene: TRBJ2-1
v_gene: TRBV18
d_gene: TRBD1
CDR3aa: CASSPTDRVFVNEQFF
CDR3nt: TGTGCCAGCTCACCTACCGACAGGGTTTTTGTCAATGAGCAGTTCTTC

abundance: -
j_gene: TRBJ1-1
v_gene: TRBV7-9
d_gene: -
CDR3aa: CASSLGSSTEAFF
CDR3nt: TGTGCCAGCAGCTTAGGGTCGAGCACTGAAGCTTTCTTT

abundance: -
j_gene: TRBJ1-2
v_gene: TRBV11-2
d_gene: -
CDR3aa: CASSLAPGEGYGYTF
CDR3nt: TGTGCCAGCAGCTTAGCTCCAGGGGAAGGCTATGGCTACACCTTC

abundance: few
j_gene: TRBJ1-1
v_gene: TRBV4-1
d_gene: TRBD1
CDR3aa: CASSQGQGAPPATEAFF
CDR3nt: TGCGCCAGCAGCCAAGGGCAGGGGGCGCCTCCGGCCACTGAAGCTTTCTTT

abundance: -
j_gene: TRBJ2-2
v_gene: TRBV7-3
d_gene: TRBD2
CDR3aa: CASSPTGGDTGELFF
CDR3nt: TGTGCCAGCAGCCCCACCGGGGGGGACACCGGGGAGCTGTTTTTT

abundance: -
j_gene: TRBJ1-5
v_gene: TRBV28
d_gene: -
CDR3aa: CASSATHGMYQPQHF
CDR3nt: TGTGCCAGCAGTGCTACGCATGGTATGTATCAGCCCCAGCATTTT

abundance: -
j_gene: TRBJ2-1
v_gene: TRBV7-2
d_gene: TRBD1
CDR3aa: CASPRTGTSSSYNEQFF
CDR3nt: TGTGCCAGCCCACGGACAGGGACAAGTAGCTCCTACAATGAGCAGTTCTTC

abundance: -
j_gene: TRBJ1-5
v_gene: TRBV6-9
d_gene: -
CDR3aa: CASSYGGDLRPQHF
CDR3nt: TGTGCCAGCAGTTACGGGGGGGACCTGCGGCCCCAGCATTTT

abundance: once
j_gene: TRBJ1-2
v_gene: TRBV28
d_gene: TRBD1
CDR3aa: CASSAFQGAPNYGYTF
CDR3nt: TGTGCCAGCAGTGCCTTCCAGGGGGCGCCTAACTATGGCTACACCTTC

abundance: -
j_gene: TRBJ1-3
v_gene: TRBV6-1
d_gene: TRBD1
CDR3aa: CASSEATGGTGNTIYF
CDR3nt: TGTGCCAGCAGTGAAGCTACAGGGGGCACTGGAAACACCATATATTTT

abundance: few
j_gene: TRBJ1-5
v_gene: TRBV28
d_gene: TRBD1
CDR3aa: CASSGDRGVNQPQHF
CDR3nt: TGTGCCAGCAGTGGGGACAGGGGGGTCAATCAGCCCCAGCATTTT

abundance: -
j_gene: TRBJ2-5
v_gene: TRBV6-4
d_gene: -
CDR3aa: CASSEGTEAGPQYF
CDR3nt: TGTGCCAGCAGCGAGGGGACAGAGGCGGGGCCCCAGTACTTC

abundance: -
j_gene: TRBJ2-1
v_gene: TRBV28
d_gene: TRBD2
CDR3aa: CASSPRLAGEQFF
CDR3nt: TGTGCCAGCAGTCCCCGACTAGCCGGTGAGCAGTTCTTC

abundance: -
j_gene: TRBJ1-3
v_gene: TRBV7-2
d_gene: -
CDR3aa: CASSAHRGYGNTIYF
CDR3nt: TGTGCCAGCAGCGCCCACCGGGGATATGGAAACACCATATATTTT

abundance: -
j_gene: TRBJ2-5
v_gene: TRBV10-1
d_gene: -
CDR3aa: CASSGGGGQETQYF
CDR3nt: TGCGCCAGCAGTGGTGGGGGCGGCCAAGAGACCCAGTACTTC

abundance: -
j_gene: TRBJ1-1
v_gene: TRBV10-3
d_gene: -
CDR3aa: CAIRQRAGTEAFF
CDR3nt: TGTGCCATCAGACAGCGCGCGGGAACTGAAGCTTTCTTT

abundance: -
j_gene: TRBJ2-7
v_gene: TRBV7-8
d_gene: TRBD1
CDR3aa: CASSLGTGSYEQYF
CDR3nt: TGTGCCAGCAGCTTAGGGACAGGGTCCTACGAGCAGTACTTC

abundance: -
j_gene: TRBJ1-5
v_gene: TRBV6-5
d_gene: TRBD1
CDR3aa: CASRNGQVNQPQHF
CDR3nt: TGTGCCAGCAGAAATGGACAGGTCAATCAGCCCCAGCATTTT

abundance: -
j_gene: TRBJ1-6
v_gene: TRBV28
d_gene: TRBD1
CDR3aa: CASSPSGANPGGSPLHF
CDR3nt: TGTGCCAGCAGTCCCTCGGGAGCTAACCCAGGGGGTTCACCCCTCCACTTT

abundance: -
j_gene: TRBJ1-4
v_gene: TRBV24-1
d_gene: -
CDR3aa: CATSEQGQSGEKLFF
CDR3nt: TGTGCCACCAGTGAACAAGGACAGTCGGGGGAAAAACTGTTTTTT

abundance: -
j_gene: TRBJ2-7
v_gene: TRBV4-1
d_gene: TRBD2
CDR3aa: CASSQDRPSGLYEQYF
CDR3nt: TGCGCCAGCAGCCAAGATAGGCCTAGCGGGCTCTACGAGCAGTACTTC

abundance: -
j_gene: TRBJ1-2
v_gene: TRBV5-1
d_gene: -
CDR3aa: CASSRVEGDGYTF
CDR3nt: TGCGCCAGCAGCCGCGTCGAGGGCGATGGCTACACCTTC

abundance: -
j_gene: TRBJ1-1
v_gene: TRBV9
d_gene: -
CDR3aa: CASSVGSPRSAFF
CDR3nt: TGTGCCAGCAGCGTAGGATCCCCGAGGAGCGCTTTCTTT

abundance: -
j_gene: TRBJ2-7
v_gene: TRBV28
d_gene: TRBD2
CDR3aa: CASSLAGGDEQYF
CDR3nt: TGTGCCAGCAGTTTAGCGGGAGGAGACGAGCAGTACTTC

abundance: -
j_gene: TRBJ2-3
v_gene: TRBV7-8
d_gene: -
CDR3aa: CASSLVRGGQYF
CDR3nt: TGTGCCAGCAGCTTAGTTCGAGGCGGGCAGTATTTT

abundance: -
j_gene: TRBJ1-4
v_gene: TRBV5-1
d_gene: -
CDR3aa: CASSFRQDPRPEKLFF
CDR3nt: TGCGCCAGCAGCTTTCGACAGGACCCGCGCCCTGAAAAACTGTTTTTT

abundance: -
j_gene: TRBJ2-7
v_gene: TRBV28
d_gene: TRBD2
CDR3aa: CASSSGGPYEQYF
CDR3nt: TGTGCCAGCAGTTCGGGGGGTCCCTACGAGCAGTACTTC

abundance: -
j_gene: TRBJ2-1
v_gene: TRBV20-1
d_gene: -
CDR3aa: CSASRGNEQFF
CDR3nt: TGCAGTGCTAGTCGGGGCAATGAGCAGTTCTTC

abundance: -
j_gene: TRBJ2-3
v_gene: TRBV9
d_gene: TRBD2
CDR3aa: CASSHSPGTSGRVPSTDTQYF
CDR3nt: TGTGCCAGCAGCCACTCTCCCGGGACTAGCGGGAGGGTTCCGAGCACAGATACGCAGTATTTT

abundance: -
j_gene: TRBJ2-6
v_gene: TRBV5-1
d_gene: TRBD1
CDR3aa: CASSSDVQGAGANVLTF
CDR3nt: TGCGCCAGCAGCTCGGACGTACAGGGGGCTGGGGCCAACGTCCTGACTTTC